A single sample is the source of the 9 T cell receptor beta chains below, sequenced in a study of regulatory T cells in long-lasting Graves disease. In building TCR beta libraries, iRepertoire HTBI primers were used together with Arm-PCR of CDR3 regions. TCRdb reprocessed the multiplex PCR reads via MiXCR and lists one record per CDR3 protein. In the table there are approximately 350,000 distinct CDR3 sequences, roughly 15% of which are singletons. Described time point: newly diagnosed GD, antithyroid drugs for less than 3 months. RNA isolated from PBMCs was used to make the TCR library. The same sample was also studied in work on T cells in Graves' hyperthyroidism and ophthalmopathy.

Sequenced here: peripheral blood mononuclear cells (PBMCs), sampled at new diagnosis, from a patient treated with antithyroid drugs. The receptors shown here come from a woman aged 18-29 years with Graves disease.

This clonotype was counted a few times. The chain has TRBV28 and TRBJ1-1, with a tentative D call TRBD1 (6 bases). Between the trimmed V and J ends, which lost 6 bases and 3 bases, there was a span of 17 bases. The CDR3 has 15 residues. CDR1 is MDHEN, CDR2 SYDVKM, per germline. The CDR3 loop is CASSPPGARDTEAFF. In DNA, the CDR3 is TGTGCCAGCAGCCCCCCAGGGGCCCGGGACACTGAAGCTTTCTTT.

This clonotype was counted ten times or more. The chain uses TRBV20-1 and TRBJ2-5; D not resolved. This CDR3 has 16 amino acids. CDR1 is DFQATT, CDR2 SNEGSKA, per germline (reference sequence). The ends were cut back, 0 bases at V and 0 bases at J, with 14 bases in the middle. CDR3 DNA sequence: TGCAGTGCTAGAGATCCTGCATTCCCCGACCAAGAGACCCAGTACTTC. Its protein product is CSARDPAFPDQETQYF.

V gene TRBV7-9 combines with J gene TRBJ2-6, with 7 nucleotides matching TRBD1. Germline CDR1 is SEHNR and CDR2 is FQNEAQ (reference sequence). This CDR3 is 17 amino acids long. J lost 5 bases, V lost 4 bases, and 11 bases had no gene match. The CDR3 sequence: CASSSPGQSIWANVLTF. The CDR3 nucleotides read TGTGCCAGCAGCTCCCCGGGACAGAGCATCTGGGCCAACGTCCTGACTTTC.

With regard to this clonotype: Given a much more abundant clone one base away, this may be a read error. The chain's CDR3 is CANRIGQGDSYEQYF. Here the CDR3 DNA reads TGCGCCAACCGAATAGGACAGGGTGATTCCTACGAGCAGTACTTC. The chain recombines TRBV5-1 with TRBJ2-7; 8 positions match TRBD1. CDR1 SGHRS and CDR2 YFSETQ come from the germline V gene. V was clipped by 9 bases and J by 1 base; unmatched bases: 12. This CDR3 has 15 amino acids.

The gene calls are TRBV5-1 and TRBJ2-2; no reliable D call. Trimming stripped 7 bases from V and 3 bases from J, with 16 bases between. CDR1 SGHRS and CDR2 YFSETQ come from the germline V gene. The CDR3 contains 15 residues. CDR3 sequence reads: CASGVGAGDTGELFF. The CDR3 bases are TGCGCCAGCGGGGTGGGCGCTGGGGACACCGGGGAGCTGTTTTTT.

This clonotype was seen ten or more times. The chain uses TRBV20-1 and TRBJ1-2; 7 nucleotides match TRBD1. J gave up 3 bases and V 0 bases, and 13 bases lay outside the gene matches. The CDR3 contains 17 residues. Germline-derived CDR1 and CDR2 are DFQATT and SNEGSKA (reference sequence). CDR3 protein: CSARDNRRGQTYYGYTF. DNA of the CDR3: TGCAGTGCTAGAGATAATAGGAGGGGGCAGACCTACTATGGCTACACCTTC.

The chain joins TRBV9 to TRBJ2-1; D is uncertain. The J call may be in error: the DNA end matches TRBJ2-4 better. The CDR3 is 16 amino acids. CDR1 is SGDLS and CDR2 is YYNGEE in the germline V gene. The CDR3 spells CASSVAPESAKNIQYF. Written as DNA, the CDR3 is TGTGCCAGCAGCGTAGCTCCAGAATCGGCCAAAAACATTCAGTACTTC.

This clonotype was found many times. The CDR3 sequence: CSAPSPSGSGYEQYF. The CDR3 DNA reads TGCAGTGCCCCCTCCCCTAGCGGGAGTGGCTACGAGCAGTACTTC. This chain uses TRBV20-1 with TRBJ2-7, with 10 bases that match TRBD2. Per the germline V gene, CDR1 is DFQATT and CDR2 is SNEGSKA (reference sequence). Trimming at V came to 6 bases and at J to 3 bases, leaving 11 bases not matched to a gene. This CDR3 region has 15 residues.

At least ten counts were recorded for this clonotype. The rearrangement uses TRBV20-1 and TRBJ2-4; no reliable D call. Germline V CDR1 and CDR2: DFQATT, SNEGSKA (reference sequence). This CDR3 region has 11 residues. Trimming removed 6 bases at V and 7 bases at J, with 10 bases between. For the CDR3, the DNA is TGCAGTGCCGTCCCCGGGAACATTCAGTACTTC. The encoded protein is CSAVPGNIQYF.